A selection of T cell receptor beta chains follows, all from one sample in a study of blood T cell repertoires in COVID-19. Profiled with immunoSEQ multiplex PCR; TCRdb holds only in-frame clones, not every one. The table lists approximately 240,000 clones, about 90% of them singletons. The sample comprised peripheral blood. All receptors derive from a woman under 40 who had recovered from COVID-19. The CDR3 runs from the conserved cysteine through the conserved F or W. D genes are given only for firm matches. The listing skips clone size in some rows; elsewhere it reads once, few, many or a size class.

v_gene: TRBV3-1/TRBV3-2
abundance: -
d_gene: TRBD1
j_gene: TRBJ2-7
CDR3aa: CASSAQLDRRSYEQYF
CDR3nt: TGTGCCAGCAGCGCTCAACTGGACAGGCGCTCCTACGAGCAGTACTTC

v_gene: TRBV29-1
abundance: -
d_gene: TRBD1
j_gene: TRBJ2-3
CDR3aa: CSVVTGDADTQYF
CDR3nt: TGCAGCGTTGTGACAGGGGACGCAGATACGCAGTATTTT

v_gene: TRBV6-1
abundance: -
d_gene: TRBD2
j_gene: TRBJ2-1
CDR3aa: CASSDLAGGHLSSYNEQFF
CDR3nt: TGTGCCAGCAGTGATTTAGCGGGGGGCCACCTCAGCTCCTACAATGAGCAGTTCTTC

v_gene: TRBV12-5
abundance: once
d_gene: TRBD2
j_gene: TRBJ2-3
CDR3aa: CASGLLAGGTDTQYF
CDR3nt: TGTGCTAGTGGTTTACTAGCGGGGGGGACAGATACGCAGTATTTT

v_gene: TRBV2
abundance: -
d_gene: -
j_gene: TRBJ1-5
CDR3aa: CASSEATGNQPQHF
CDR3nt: TGTGCCAGCAGTGAAGCCACAGGAAATCAGCCCCAGCATTTT

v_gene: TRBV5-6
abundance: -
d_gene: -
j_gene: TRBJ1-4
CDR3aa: CASSSLARNEKLFF
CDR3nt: TGTGCCAGCAGCTCCCTAGCCCGAAATGAAAAACTGTTTTTT

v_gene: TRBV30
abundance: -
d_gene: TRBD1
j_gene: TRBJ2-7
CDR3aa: CAWGQGPSYEQYF
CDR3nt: TGTGCCTGGGGACAGGGCCCATCCTACGAGCAGTACTTC

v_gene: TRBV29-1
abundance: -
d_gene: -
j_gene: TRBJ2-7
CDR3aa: CSVEGQGNSYEQYF
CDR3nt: TGCAGCGTTGAGGGGCAGGGAAACTCCTACGAGCAGTACTTC

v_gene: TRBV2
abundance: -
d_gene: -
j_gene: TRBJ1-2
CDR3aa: CASSLFTGHGYTF
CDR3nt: TGTGCCAGCAGTCTATTTACAGGGCACGGCTACACCTTC

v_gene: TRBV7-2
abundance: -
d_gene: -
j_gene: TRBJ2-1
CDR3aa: CATRGSSYNEQFF
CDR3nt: TGTGCCACCCGAGGGAGTTCCTACAATGAGCAGTTCTTC

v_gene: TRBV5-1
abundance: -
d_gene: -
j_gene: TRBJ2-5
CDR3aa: CASSLSQGEETQYF
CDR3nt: TGCGCCAGCAGCTTGAGTCAGGGCGAAGAGACCCAGTACTTC

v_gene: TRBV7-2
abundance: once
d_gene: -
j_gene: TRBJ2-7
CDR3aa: CASSLGRGKEPTYEQYF
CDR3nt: TGTGCCAGCAGCTTAGGGCGAGGGAAGGAACCAACCTACGAGCAGTACTTC

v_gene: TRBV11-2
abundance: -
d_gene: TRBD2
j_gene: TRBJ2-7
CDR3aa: CASSLGTSGGAREQYF
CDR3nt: TGTGCCAGCAGCTTAGGGACTAGCGGGGGGGCCAGGGAGCAGTACTTC

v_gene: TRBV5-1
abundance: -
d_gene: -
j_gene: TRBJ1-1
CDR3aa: CASSLQGYTEAFF
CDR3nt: TGCGCCAGCAGCTTACAGGGTTACACTGAAGCTTTCTTT

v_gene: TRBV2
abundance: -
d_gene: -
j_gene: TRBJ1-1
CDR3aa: CASNQRAGGNTEAFF
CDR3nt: TGTGCCAGCAATCAACGCGCGGGGGGGAACACTGAAGCTTTCTTT

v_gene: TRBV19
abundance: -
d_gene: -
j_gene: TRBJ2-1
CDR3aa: CASSIAGEYNEQFF
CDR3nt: TGTGCCAGTAGTATAGCCGGGGAATACAATGAGCAGTTCTTC

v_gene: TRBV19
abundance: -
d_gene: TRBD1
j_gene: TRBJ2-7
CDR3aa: CASSVTGAISYEQYF
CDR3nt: TGTGCCAGTAGTGTGACAGGGGCGATCTCCTACGAGCAGTACTTC

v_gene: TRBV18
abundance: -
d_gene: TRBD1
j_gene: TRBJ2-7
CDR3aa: CASSPTGGYEQYF
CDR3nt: TGTGCCAGCTCACCCACAGGGGGCTACGAGCAGTACTTC

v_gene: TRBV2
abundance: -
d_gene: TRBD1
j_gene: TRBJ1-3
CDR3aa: CASSPSGGLSGNTIYF
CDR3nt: TGTGCCAGCAGCCCCTCAGGGGGTCTCTCTGGAAACACCATATATTTT

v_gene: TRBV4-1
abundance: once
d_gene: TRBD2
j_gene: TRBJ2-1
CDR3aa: CASSQVGTSDYNEQFF
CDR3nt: TGCGCCAGCAGCCAAGTGGGGACTAGCGATTACAATGAGCAGTTCTTC

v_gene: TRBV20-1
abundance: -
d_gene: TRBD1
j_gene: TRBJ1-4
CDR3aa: CSASPLPGQGREKLFF
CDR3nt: TGCAGTGCTAGTCCTTTACCGGGACAGGGGCGTGAAAAACTGTTTTTT

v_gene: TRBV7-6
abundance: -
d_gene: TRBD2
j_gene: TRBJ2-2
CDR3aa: CASSLNPSGGGSGELFF
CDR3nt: TGTGCCAGCAGCTTAAACCCTAGCGGGGGTGGTTCCGGGGAGCTGTTTTTT

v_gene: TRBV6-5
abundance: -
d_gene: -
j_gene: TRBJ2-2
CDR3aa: CASSPNWGPTGELFF
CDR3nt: TGTGCCAGCAGCCCCAACTGGGGGCCGACCGGGGAGCTGTTTTTT

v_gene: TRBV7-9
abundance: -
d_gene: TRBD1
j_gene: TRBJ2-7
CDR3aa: CASSSPGGQGLEQYF
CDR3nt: TGTGCCAGCAGCTCACCGGGGGGACAGGGACTCGAGCAGTACTTC

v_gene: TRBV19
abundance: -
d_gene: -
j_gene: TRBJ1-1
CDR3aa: CASSQGVGNTEAFF
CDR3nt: TGTGCCAGTAGCCAAGGGGTAGGGAACACTGAAGCTTTCTTT

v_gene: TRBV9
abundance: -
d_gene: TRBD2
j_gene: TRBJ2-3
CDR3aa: CASSYSGGATDTQYF
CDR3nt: TGTGCCAGCAGCTATAGCGGGGGGGCCACAGATACGCAGTATTTT

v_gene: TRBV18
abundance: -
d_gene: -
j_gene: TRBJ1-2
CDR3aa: CASSPLERSDGYTF
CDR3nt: TGTGCCAGCTCACCACTTGAACGGTCTGATGGCTACACCTTC

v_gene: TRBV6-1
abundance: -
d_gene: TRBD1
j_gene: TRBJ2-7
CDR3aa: CASSDQGAGEQYF
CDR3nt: TGTGCCAGCAGTGATCAGGGGGCGGGCGAGCAGTACTTC

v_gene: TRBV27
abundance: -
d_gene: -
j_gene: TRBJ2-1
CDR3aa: CASSLFPRNEQFF
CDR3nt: TGTGCCAGCAGTTTATTCCCGAGGAATGAGCAGTTCTTC

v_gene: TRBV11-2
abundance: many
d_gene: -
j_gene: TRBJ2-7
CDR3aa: CASSPLTGSRGTYEQYF
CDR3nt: TGTGCCAGCAGCCCGCTGACAGGGTCCCGGGGGACCTACGAGCAGTACTTC

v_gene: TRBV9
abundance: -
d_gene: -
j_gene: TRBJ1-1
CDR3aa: CASSVGDWSATEAFF
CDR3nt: TGTGCCAGCAGCGTAGGGGACTGGAGCGCGACTGAAGCTTTCTTT

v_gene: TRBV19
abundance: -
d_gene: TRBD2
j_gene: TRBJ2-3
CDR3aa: CASRISGGSTDTQYF
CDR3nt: TGTGCCAGTAGGATCAGCGGGGGAAGCACAGATACGCAGTATTTT

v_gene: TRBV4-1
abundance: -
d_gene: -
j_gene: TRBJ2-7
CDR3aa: CASSHGPLSYEQYF
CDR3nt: TGCGCCAGCAGCCATGGGCCCCTGTCCTACGAGCAGTACTTC

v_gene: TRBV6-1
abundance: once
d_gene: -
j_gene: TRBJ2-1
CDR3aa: CASSEMRDRDEQFF
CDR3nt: TGTGCCAGCAGTGAAATGAGGGATAGGGATGAGCAGTTCTTC

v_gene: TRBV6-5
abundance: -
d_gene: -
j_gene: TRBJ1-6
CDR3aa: CASRLLSSYNSPLHF
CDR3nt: TGTGCCAGCAGACTGTTGAGCTCCTATAATTCACCCCTCCACTTT

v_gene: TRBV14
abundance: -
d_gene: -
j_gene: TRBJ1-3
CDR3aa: CASSPIRGFISGNTIYF
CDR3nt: TGTGCCAGCAGCCCCATACGAGGGTTTATCAGTGGAAACACCATATATTTT

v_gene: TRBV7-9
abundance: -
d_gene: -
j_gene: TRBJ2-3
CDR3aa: CASSPQRGDPTDTQYF
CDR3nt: TGTGCCAGCAGCCCTCAACGCGGGGACCCCACAGATACGCAGTATTTT

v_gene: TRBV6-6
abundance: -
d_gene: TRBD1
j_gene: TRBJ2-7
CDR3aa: CASRLTGTGSSSEQYF
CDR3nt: TGTGCCAGCAGGCTCACCGGGACAGGGTCTAGTAGCGAGCAGTACTTC

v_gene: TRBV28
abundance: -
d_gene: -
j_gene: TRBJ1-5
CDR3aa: CASSLPGGFNQPQHF
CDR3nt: TGTGCCAGCAGTTTACCCGGCGGATTTAATCAGCCCCAGCATTTT

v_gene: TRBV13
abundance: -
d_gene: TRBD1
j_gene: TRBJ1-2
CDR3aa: CASSFQGANYGYTF
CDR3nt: TGTGCCAGCAGCTTTCAGGGGGCTAACTATGGCTACACCTTC